This T cell receptor (beta chain) is drawn from a study of cytomegalovirus exposure and HLA in healthy donors. Study-wide points: Cytomegalovirus status was reportedly diagnosed by the classifier with high sensitivity and specificity.

This clone was recorded only once. Its target is not known. The PCR was carried out with 60 Vbeta primers and 13 Jbeta primers. Here immunoSEQ multiplex PCR was the method, and the copy in TCRdb shows in-frame clones only, minus some. This sample has about 97,000 clones, with less than 90% found just once. The sequenced sample consisted of PBMCs. The TCR was taken from a man aged 35 to 55 in good health and CMV-seronegative.

CDR3 sequence: CASKGDTEAFF. The CDR3 DNA reads as TGTGCCAGTAAAGGGGACACTGAAGCTTTCTTT. The chain employs TRBV19 and TRBJ1-1; TRBD1 is a possible D gene (5 bases). V was pared by 7 bases and J by 3 bases, with 6 bases between. The CDR3 consists of 11 residues. Germline values: CDR1 LNHDA, CDR2 SQIVND (reference sequence).